This entry features one T cell receptor (beta chain) sequence. Its antigen is undetermined. Trimming stripped 6 bases from V and 3 bases from J, with 9 bases between. Germline-derived CDR1 and CDR2 are MDHEN and SYDVKM. This CDR3 is built from 12 residues. The study ran its PCR with 60 Vbeta and 13 Jbeta primers. The assay was immunoSEQ multiplex PCR, and TCRdb's table has in-frame clones only and misses some. The data contain about 150,000 clones, about 76% of them seen just once; the ten biggest clones take up 5.4%. The data derive from a study of cytomegalovirus exposure and HLA in healthy donors. Study results and caveats: The likely explanation for a cluster of highly shared sequence variants was sequencing artifact. Reportedly, HLA-A and HLA-B alleles of most subjects were accurately predicted from TCR beta.

Healthy individuals who donated bone marrow served as the donors. Input material: PBMCs. The receptor was isolated from a woman between 18 and 29 years old in good health and CMV-seropositive. V and J are TRBV28 and TRBJ2-7; D unclear. The CDR3 DNA reads as TGTGCCAGCAGCTCTACAGACTACGAGCAGTACTTC. Protein product: CASSSTDYEQYF.